Shown below are 2 T cell receptor beta chains from a single sample sequenced in a study of Tregs in tolerant kidney transplant recipients. Measured with immunoSEQ multiplex PCR; TCRdb has only the in-frame clones, and not every one. The sample has 15,000 to 17,000 clones, more than 90% seen once; the top ten hold approximately 13%. Material for sequencing was CD8+ T cells from blood. These receptors all stem from a human donor in good health.

The CDR3 spells CASSLEARNTEAFF. The CDR3 nucleotides are TGTGCCAGCAGCTTAGAGGCCCGGAACACTGAAGCTTTCTTT. The V gene is TRBV7-6, the J gene TRBJ1-1; no clear D. The CDR3 covers 14 residues. The V gene lost 1 base and the J gene lost 1 base, with 7 bases spanning the gap. CDR1 is SGHVS, CDR2 FNYEAQ, per germline.

A few counts support this clone. The chain employs TRBV6-6 and TRBJ2-5, with 7 bases identical to TRBD2. V lost 11 bases and J lost 5; bases outside the gene matches: 8. The CDR3 has 12 amino acids. Germline V lookup: CDR1 MNHNY, CDR2 SVGAGI (reference sequence). CDR3 sequence: CAGSGGVETQYF. DNA of the CDR3: TGTGCCGGGTCGGGAGGAGTGGAGACCCAGTACTTC.